The 25 T cell receptor beta chains listed next were all sequenced from one sample in a study of CD8 T cells in ankylosing spondylitis. General study results and limits: Among TCR beta sequences, a motif of several highly homologous variants appeared characteristic of ankylosing spondylitis blood.

Their specific antigens are unknown. One entry per CDR3 protein results from TCRdb running MiXCR on the 5' RACE reads. Found here are roughly 700,000 distinct CDR3 sequences, about 20% of them singletons; the top ten hold about 19%. The sequencing sample was made of blood, either unsorted or a sorted T cell fraction (not recorded which). The receptor source for this set is a male donor with ankylosing spondylitis.

The gene calls are TRBV7-8 and TRBJ2-5, with D unresolved. Trimming removed 2 bases from V and 3 bases from J, with 7 bases in between. Per the germline V gene, CDR1 is SGHVS and CDR2 is FQNEAQ. The CDR3 covers 13 residues. The CDR3 DNA is TGTGCCAGCAGCTTATTTAGGGAAGAGACCCAGTACTTC. This encodes CASSLFREETQYF. The full variable domain, its missing parts supplied by reference TRBV7-8 and TRBJ2-5, is GAGVSQSPRYKVAKRGQDVALRCDPISGHVSLFWYQQALGQGPEFLTYFQNEAQLDKSGLPSDRFFAERPEGSVSTLKIQRTQQEDSAVYLCASSLFREETQYFGPGTRLLVL.

The V and J genes are TRBV28 and TRBJ2-5, with TRBD2 matching over 12 bases. Trimming cost V 0 bases and J 4 bases; bases outside gene matches: 6. The CDR3 is 17 amino acids. CDR1 and CDR2 (germline): MDHEN, SYDVKM. CDR3 DNA: TGTGCCAGCAGTTTATGGACTAGCGGGAGCGGAGCAGAGACCCAGTACTTC. This translates into CASSLWTSGSGAETQYF. Full variable domain (missing parts from reference TRBV28 and TRBJ2-5): DVKVTQSSRYLVKRTGEKVFLECVQDMDHENMFWYRQDPGLGLRLIYFSYDVKMKEKGDIPEGYSVSREKKERFSLILESASTNQTSMYLCASSLWTSGSGAETQYFGPGTRLLVL.

The V and J genes are TRBV12-3 or TRBV12-4 and TRBJ2-3; D unclear. The CDR3 runs to 10 residues. The V end lost 5 bases, the J end lost 7 bases, and 4 bases lay between the germline ends. DNA for the CDR3: TGTGCCAGCAGTCGAAATACGCAGTATTTT. It is translated as CASSRNTQYF.

The chain couples TRBV5-1 to TRBJ1-1; D uncertain. The CDR3 length is 14 residues. CDR1 SGHRS and CDR2 YFSETQ come from the germline V gene. The germline V and J ends were trimmed by 4 bases and 1 base, with 11 bases remaining between them. The CDR3 bases are TGCGCCAGCAGCCTCCCGACACAGAACACTGAAGCTTTCTTT. This translates into CASSLPTQNTEAFF.

The J gene is TRBJ2-1, the V gene TRBV4-3, with TRBD2 matching over 10 bases. The germline V gene has CDR1 LGHNA and CDR2 YSLEER. This CDR3 comprises 17 residues. Trimming took 0 bases from V and 7 from J; bases not matched to a gene: 9. CDR3 in DNA: TGCGCCAGCAGCCAAGATTCGGCTAGCGGGAGTCGGAATGAGCAGTTCTTC. Translated, it gives CASSQDSASGSRNEQFF.

With regard to this clonotype: The junction differs from germline at one of its ends, possibly a read error. The V call is TRBV7-9, the J call TRBJ2-7; D unclear. Germline values: CDR1 SEHNR, CDR2 FQNEAQ (reference sequence). The CDR3 consists of 13 residues. The CDR3 here is CASSSLLSYGQYF. For the CDR3, the DNA is TGTGCCAGCAGCTCCCTCCTCTCCTACGGGCAGTACTTC.

The V gene is TRBV28, the J gene TRBJ2-1; D ambiguous. Trimming took off 2 bases at V and 8 bases at J, with 16 bases between the two ends. Germline values: CDR1 MDHEN, CDR2 SYDVKM. The CDR3 covers 15 residues. The CDR3 coding sequence is TGTGCCAGCAGTTTAGAGCCATTCTTTGGCGATGAGCAGTTCTTC. Its protein is CASSLEPFFGDEQFF.

This clonotype showed up just a few times. The V gene is TRBV10-3, the J gene TRBJ2-7; 9 nucleotides match TRBD1. The CDR3 totals 15 residues. Trimming removed 7 bases from V and 2 bases from J; junction bases left unmatched: 9. Germline V CDR1 and CDR2: ENHRY, SYGVKD. CDR3 in DNA: TGTGCCATCACCTTTGGACAGGGGCCGACCTACGAGCAGTACTTC. Translating gives CAITFGQGPTYEQYF.

The genes are TRBV3-1 and TRBJ2-7; D remains ambiguous. V lost 4 bases, J lost 2 bases, and 9 bases lay in between. Germline CDR1 and CDR2: LGHDT and YNNKEL (reference sequence). This CDR3 region has 13 residues. In DNA form, the CDR3 reads TGTGCCAGCAGCCTAAGATTTACCTACGAGCAGTACTTC. This translates into CASSLRFTYEQYF.

The J gene is TRBJ2-1, the V gene TRBV11-2; no clear D gene. Germline-derived CDR1 and CDR2 are SGHAT and FQNNGV. The CDR3 has 16 amino acids. Trimming removed 1 base from V and 0 bases from J, with 10 bases in between. The CDR3 nucleotides read TGTGCCAGCAGCTTAGGGGGAAGTAGCTCCTACAATGAGCAGTTCTTC. This encodes CASSLGGSSSYNEQFF.

This clonotype was seen more than once but under ten times. The rearrangement uses TRBV29-1 and TRBJ1-2; D is ambiguous. V gave up 0 bases and J gave up 9 bases, with 17 bases separating them. Germline V CDR1 and CDR2: SQVTM, ANQGSEA. The CDR3 has 14 amino acids. CDR3 sequence (DNA): TGCAGCGTTGAAGAAAGACGGAGCACTGGGAGCTACACCTTC. Translating gives CSVEERRSTGSYTF.

The CDR3: CASSLWEGLYNEQFF. The CDR3 region has the DNA TGTGCCAGCAGCTTGTGGGAGGGCCTTTACAATGAGCAGTTCTTC. The V gene is TRBV5-6, the J gene TRBJ2-1; 7 positions match TRBD2. Germline values: CDR1 SGHDT, CDR2 YYEEEE. V shed 1 base, J shed 4 bases, and the junction held 5 bases outside the gene matches. This CDR3 spans 15 amino acids.

This clonotype has a count of ten or more. V usage is TRBV12-3 or TRBV12-4 and J usage is TRBJ2-7, with TRBD2 matching over 14 bases. V lost 2 bases, J lost 4 bases, and 1 base stayed unmatched. The CDR3 totals 15 residues. CDR3 region: CASSLRTSGRYEQYF. The CDR3 DNA sequence: TGTGCCAGCAGTTTAAGGACTAGCGGGAGGTACGAGCAGTACTTC.

This clonotype was counted only a few times. The chain carries TRBV24-1 and TRBJ2-1, with D maybe TRBD2 (6 bases). The CDR3 is made up of 13 amino acids. Germline V CDR1 and CDR2: KGHDR, SFDVKD. The germline V and J ends were trimmed by 3 bases and 10 bases, with 12 bases remaining between them. The CDR3 region has the DNA TGTGCCACCAGTGATCTACTAGCCGGCGAGCAGTTCTTC. It specifies CATSDLLAGEQFF.

In its sample, this clonotype was seen many times. The chain combines TRBV21-1 with TRBJ1-2; the table's D call of TRBD1 was not tested on the DNA. TRBV21-1 is given as a pseudogene. This CDR3 comprises 15 residues. The CDR3 DNA follows: TGTGCCAGCAGCTCACCGGGACAGGGTGACTATGGCTACACCTTC. It translates to CASSSPGQGDYGYTF.

This clonotype has more than one count but fewer than ten. The chain couples TRBV12-5 to TRBJ1-5; TRBD1 is a possible D gene (6 bases). Trimming shortened V by 5 bases and J by 7 bases, and 12 bases separated the two germline ends. The germline V gene has CDR1 LGHNT and CDR2 FRNRAP. The CDR3 spans 13 residues. This chain's CDR3 is CASGPGDWQPQHF. CDR3 DNA sequence: TGTGCTAGTGGTCCAGGGGATTGGCAGCCCCAGCATTTT.

The V gene is TRBV7-2, the J gene TRBJ1-3, with D tentatively TRBD1 (5 bases). The V and J ends lost 3 bases and 0 bases respectively, with 12 bases between them. CDR3 length: 16 residues. CDR1 SGHTA and CDR2 FQGNSA come from the germline V gene. The CDR3 sequence is CASSFQTQGSGNTIYF. CDR3 nucleotide sequence: TGTGCCAGCAGCTTCCAAACGCAGGGCTCTGGAAACACCATATATTTT.

This clonotype was seen a handful of times. The chain combines TRBV20-1 with TRBJ2-1; 10 bases line up with TRBD2. This CDR3 has 14 amino acids. Looked up from germline, CDR1 is DFQATT and CDR2 is SNEGSKA (reference sequence). With 6 bases clipped from V and 5 bases from J, the junction kept 7 bases outside the gene matches. This chain's CDR3 is CSARRTSGNNEQFF. As DNA, the CDR3 is TGCAGTGCGAGGAGGACTAGCGGAAACAATGAGCAGTTCTTC.

The chain recombines TRBV4-2 with TRBJ2-7; TRBD2 matches at 11 bases. Germline V lookup: CDR1 LGHNA, CDR2 YNFKEQ. The ends lost 1 base at V and 7 bases at J; junction bases unmatched: 9. The CDR3 consists of 16 residues. CDR3 in amino acids: CASSQAALAGAWEQYF. For the CDR3, the DNA is TGTGCCAGCAGCCAAGCAGCACTAGCGGGAGCATGGGAGCAGTACTTC.

This clonotype came up a few times. The gene calls are TRBV18 and TRBJ1-5, with TRBD1 matching 9 bases. V was clipped by 3 bases and J by 4 bases; unmatched bases: 7. The CDR3 length is 16 residues. CDR1 is KGHSH and CDR2 is LQKENI in the germline V gene. The CDR3 spells CASSPLGTGRNQPQHF. CDR3 coding DNA: TGTGCCAGCTCACCCCTTGGGACAGGGCGGAATCAGCCCCAGCATTTT.

This clonotype showed up just a few times. The chain employs TRBV5-6 and TRBJ1-1; D is uncertain. CDR1 is SGHDT, CDR2 YYEEEE, per germline. The CDR3 extends over 15 amino acids. The germline V and J ends were trimmed by 4 bases and 2 bases, with 15 bases remaining between them. CDR3 sequence: CASSPDLGSNTEAFF. The CDR3 DNA is TGTGCCAGCAGCCCAGATCTCGGCAGCAACACTGAAGCTTTCTTT.

The chain is built from TRBV12-3 or TRBV12-4 and TRBJ2-1; D not certain. The ends were cut back, 1 base at V and 1 base at J, with 8 bases in the middle. This CDR3 has 15 residues. The CDR3 DNA reads as TGTGCCAGCAGTTTAGGACTCTTATCCTACAATGAGCAGTTCTTC. Protein: CASSLGLLSYNEQFF.

This clonotype was detected a few times. The chain carries TRBV27 and TRBJ2-6; the D is unclear. The ends were cut back, 5 bases at V and 0 bases at J, with 11 bases in the middle. The CDR3 is 16 residues long. Looked up from germline, CDR1 is MNHEY and CDR2 is SMNVEV (reference sequence). The CDR3 loop is CASSPVLSSGANVLTF. DNA of the CDR3: TGTGCCAGCAGTCCCGTTTTGTCCTCTGGGGCCAACGTCCTGACTTTC.

The gene calls are TRBV6-1 and TRBJ2-5; 8 bases are a match to TRBD1. CDR3 length equals 16 residues. Germline CDR1 MNHNS, CDR2 SASEGT. Trimming took 2 bases from V and 2 from J; bases not matched to a gene: 7. The DNA of the CDR3 is TGTGCCAGCAGTGAATTCCCAGGGGGCCCGCAAGAGACCCAGTACTTC. This sequence encodes CASSEFPGGPQETQYF.

This chain connects TRBV5-1 to TRBJ2-7; D tentatively fits TRBD1 or TRBD2 (5 bases each). With 1 base removed from V and 2 bases from J, the gap between germline ends came to 10 bases. This CDR3 has 14 residues. Germline lookup yields CDR1 SGHRS and CDR2 YFSETQ. The CDR3 nucleotides are TGCGCCAGCAGCTTGCAAGGGACCCCCTACGAGCAGTACTTC. Translation: CASSLQGTPYEQYF.